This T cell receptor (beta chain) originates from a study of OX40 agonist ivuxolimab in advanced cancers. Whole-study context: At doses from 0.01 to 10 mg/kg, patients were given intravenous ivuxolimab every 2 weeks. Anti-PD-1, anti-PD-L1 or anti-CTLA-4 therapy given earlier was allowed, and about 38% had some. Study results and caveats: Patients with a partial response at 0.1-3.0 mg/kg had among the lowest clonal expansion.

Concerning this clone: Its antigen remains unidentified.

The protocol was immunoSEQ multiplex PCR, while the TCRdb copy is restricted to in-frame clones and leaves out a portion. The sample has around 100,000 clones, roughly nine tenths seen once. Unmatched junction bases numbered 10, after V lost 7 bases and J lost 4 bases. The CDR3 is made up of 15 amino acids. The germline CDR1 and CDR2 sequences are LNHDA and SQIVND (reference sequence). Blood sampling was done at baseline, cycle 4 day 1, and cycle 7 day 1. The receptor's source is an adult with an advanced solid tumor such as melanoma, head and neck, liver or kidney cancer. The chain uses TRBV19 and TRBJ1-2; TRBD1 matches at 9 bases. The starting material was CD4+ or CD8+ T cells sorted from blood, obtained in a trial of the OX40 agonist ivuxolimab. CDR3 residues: CASKRDWGQGYGYTF. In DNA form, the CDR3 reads TGTGCCAGTAAGAGAGACTGGGGACAGGGCTATGGCTACACCTTC.